This T cell receptor (beta chain) was observed in a study of cytomegalovirus exposure and HLA in healthy donors. V was pared by 6 bases and J by 3 bases, with 11 bases of the junction left unmatched. Germline V lookup: CDR1 SGHTA, CDR2 FQGNSA. This CDR3 has 16 amino acids. The PCR had 60 Vbeta and 13 Jbeta primers. The protocol was immunoSEQ multiplex PCR, while the TCRdb copy is restricted to in-frame clones and leaves out a portion. The sample has around 130,000 clones, approximately 81% seen once. The sequencing input was PBMCs. The clonotype was recovered from a man younger than 35 in good health and CMV-seronegative. The chain employs TRBV7-2 and TRBJ2-5; 9 bases are shared with TRBD1. As DNA, the CDR3 is TGTGCCAGCAGTCTTACAGGGGGCGCAGTGAAAGAGACCCAGTACTTC. Its translation: CASSLTGGAVKETQYF. The whole variable domain, remainder taken from reference TRBV7-2 and TRBJ2-5, is GAGVSQSPSNKVTEKGKDVELRCDPISGHTALYWYRQSLGQGLEFLIYFQGNSAPDKSGLPSDRFSAERTGGSVSTLTIQRTQQEDSAVYLCASSLTGGAVKETQYFGPGTRLLVL.